The rows below give T cell receptor beta chains drawn from one sample of a study of radiotherapy plus CTLA-4 blockade in lung cancer. Clones were read by immunoSEQ multiplex PCR, and TCRdb kept only the in-frame ones, dropping some. The sample yields tens of thousands of clones, around 88% seen once. The sample in question was peripheral blood, obtained from a patient treated with radiotherapy plus ipilimumab. Receptors were obtained from a human donor with non-small cell lung cancer who had a partial response to radiotherapy plus ipilimumab. The CDR3 runs from the conserved cysteine through the conserved F or W. Fields, in order: clone size, J gene, D gene, V gene, CDR3 DNA, CDR3 protein. The D gene is left open where the match is weak. Clone size is not always given. Where it is, it says once, few, many or a class for expanded clones.

>NA|TRBJ1-1|NA|TRBV4-3
TGCGCCAGCAGCCAAGACCTCCAAGGGGGTCGTGCTTTCTTT
CASSQDLQGGRAFF
>NA|TRBJ2-3|NA|TRBV7-7
TGTGCTAGCAGCTTAAGTCTAGCCACAGATACGCAGTATTTT
CASSLSLATDTQYF
>once|TRBJ1-6|NA|TRBV6-1
TGTGCCAGCAGTGAAGCGCTTCGGGATTCACCCCTCCACTTT
CASSEALRDSPLHF
>NA|TRBJ1-1|NA|TRBV27
TGTGCCAGCAGTTTATGGGTAGGGGGGAACACTGAAGCTTTCTTT
CASSLWVGGNTEAFF
>NA|TRBJ2-5|NA|TRBV5-4
TGTGCCACTACCGTCCAAGAGACCCAGTACTTC
CATTVQETQYF
>NA|TRBJ2-7|TRBD2|TRBV30
TGTGCCTGGACCGATCTAGCGGGAGCTTACGAGCAGTACTTC
CAWTDLAGAYEQYF
>NA|TRBJ1-2|NA|TRBV4-1
TGCGCCAGCAGCCAAGGGGGTGGCTCGGCGGGAGGCTACACCTTC
CASSQGGGSAGGYTF
>NA|TRBJ2-1|TRBD2|TRBV7-2
TGTGCCAGCAGCTTAGAGACTAGCGCTTTTTACAATGAGCAGTTCTTC
CASSLETSAFYNEQFF
>NA|TRBJ2-6|TRBD1|TRBV28
TGTGCCAGCAGTACCCTTCGGGACAGGGAAATCATTCTGGGGGCCAACGTCCTGACTTTC
CASSTLRDREIILGANVLTF
>NA|TRBJ2-3|TRBD1|TRBV6-6
TGTGCCAGCACCGGACAGGGTACCGGCACAGATACGCAGTATTTT
CASTGQGTGTDTQYF
>NA|TRBJ2-1|TRBD1|TRBV6-5
TGTGCCAGCAAACGGGACAGGGGCAATGAGCAGTTCTTC
CASKRDRGNEQFF
>NA|TRBJ1-2|NA|TRBV5-6
TGTGCCAGCAGCTTTCAGGGCAGTGGCTACACCTTC
CASSFQGSGYTF
>NA|TRBJ2-1|TRBD1|TRBV28
TGTGCCAGCAGACCCCCGGGACAGGGGGCCTACAATGAGCAGTTCTTC
CASRPPGQGAYNEQFF
>once|TRBJ1-5|NA|TRBV28
TGTGCCAGCAGTTTTCGGGACACGGTGCGGTCCCAGCATTTT
CASSFRDTVRSQHF
>NA|TRBJ1-6|NA|TRBV5-5
TGTGCCAGCAGCCGGGACATGGTGGGGATAGGATCACCCCTCCACTTT
CASSRDMVGIGSPLHF
>NA|TRBJ1-2|NA|TRBV6-5
TGTGCCAGCAGCCGGTCGGGGTATGGCTACACCTTC
CASSRSGYGYTF
>NA|TRBJ1-1|NA|TRBV10-3
TGTGCCATCAGTGGCCAGGGGTTGAACACTGAAGCTTTCTTT
CAISGQGLNTEAFF
>NA|TRBJ2-1|NA|TRBV6-1
TGTGCCAGCAGTAGGGGTTGGGCAGCCAATGAGCAGTTCTTC
CASSRGWAANEQFF
>NA|TRBJ1-1|TRBD1|TRBV5-8
TGTGCCAGCAGCCCAACCTACAGGGGAGTGGGCTTGAACACTGAAGCTTTCTTT
CASSPTYRGVGLNTEAFF
>once|TRBJ1-6|NA|TRBV5-1
TGCGCCAGCAGCGAACAGTTAGGAGGACCCCTCCACTTT
CASSEQLGGPLHF
>NA|TRBJ2-6|TRBD1|TRBV7-2
TGTGCCAGCAGCTTAGAGGGGGCGGCGCCTGGGGCCAACGTCCTGACTTTC
CASSLEGAAPGANVLTF
>NA|TRBJ2-6|TRBD1|TRBV5-5
TGTGCCAGCAGCCCTAGACAGGGTCGGATGTCTGGGGCCAACGTCCTGACTTTC
CASSPRQGRMSGANVLTF
>NA|TRBJ2-7|TRBD1|TRBV6-5
TGTGCCAGCATACAGGGGCCAACCCGTTACGAGCAGTACTTC
CASIQGPTRYEQYF
>once|TRBJ2-1|TRBD2|TRBV5-1
TGCGCCAGCAGCGCAGTAGCGGGAGTTTCGTATGAGCAGTTCTTC
CASSAVAGVSYEQFF
>NA|TRBJ2-3|TRBD2|TRBV4-2
TGTGCCAGCAGCCAGTGGATGTGGGAGGGGTCAGATACGCAGTATTTT
CASSQWMWEGSDTQYF
>NA|TRBJ2-1|TRBD1|TRBV11-3
TGTGCCAGCAGCCTGGACAGGGACGATGAGCAGTTCTTC
CASSLDRDDEQFF
>few|TRBJ2-1|NA|TRBV4-1
TGCGCCAGCCGGAGGGCGGGCACGGCCTACAATGAGCAGTTCTTC
CASRRAGTAYNEQFF
>NA|TRBJ1-2|NA|TRBV4-1
TGCGCCAGCAGCCAAGATGAAGGGGGCTATGGCTACACCTTC
CASSQDEGGYGYTF
>NA|TRBJ2-1|NA|TRBV4-3
TGCGCCAGCAGCCCAGATTTGACAGTTTACAATGAGCAGTTCTTC
CASSPDLTVYNEQFF
>few|TRBJ1-4|NA|TRBV6-6
TGTGCCAGCAGTCCCGGGAGGGTAGTGTTTTTT
CASSPGRVVFF
>NA|TRBJ1-2|NA|TRBV28
TGTGCCAGCAGTTTTGAGTCAGGTGGTGGCTACACCTTC
CASSFESGGGYTF
>NA|TRBJ2-3|NA|TRBV11-2
TGTGCCAGCAGCTTGGCTGATACGCAGTATTTT
CASSLADTQYF
>NA|TRBJ2-7|NA|TRBV30
TGTGCCTGGAGAAAAGACTCCTCTTCCTACGAGCAGTACTTC
CAWRKDSSSYEQYF
>NA|TRBJ2-3|NA|TRBV29-1
TGCAGCGTTGACAGGGTAGGAGATACGCAGTATTTT
CSVDRVGDTQYF
>NA|TRBJ1-3|NA|TRBV14
TGTGCCAGCAGCCAAGAACAGGGTTACGGAAACACCATATATTTT
CASSQEQGYGNTIYF
>NA|TRBJ2-2|TRBD2|TRBV2
TGTGCCAGCAGTAAAATAGCGGGAGGGCCCACCGGGGAGCTGTTTTTT
CASSKIAGGPTGELFF
>NA|TRBJ2-3|NA|TRBV10-3
TGTGCCATCTCCAGCGGCTACACAGATACGCAGTATTTT
CAISSGYTDTQYF
>NA|TRBJ2-3|TRBD2|TRBV27
TGTGCCAGCAGTCCAAACGACTGGACTAGCGGGAACACAGATACGCAGTATTTT
CASSPNDWTSGNTDTQYF
>NA|TRBJ1-2|NA|TRBV5-1
TGCGCCAGCAGCTTGCGGCAGGGAGGAGGCTACACCTTC
CASSLRQGGGYTF
>few|TRBJ1-3|NA|TRBV6-1
TGTGCCAGCAGTGTATCAGGGAATCCTGGAAACACCATATATTTT
CASSVSGNPGNTIYF
>NA|TRBJ2-5|TRBD2|TRBV7-2
TGTGCCAGCAGCGCGGGACTACTCCAAGAGACCCAGTACTTC
CASSAGLLQETQYF
>NA|TRBJ1-5|NA|TRBV2
TGTGCCAGCAGTGTGGGGGGGATAAGCAATCAGCCCCAGCATTTT
CASSVGGISNQPQHF